Shown below are 20 T cell receptor beta chains from a single sample sequenced in a study of shared clonotypes between healthy human individuals. The repertoire was sequenced with immunoSEQ multiplex PCR; TCRdb's copy has only in-frame clones and lacks some. The profile covers about 470,000 clones, with 79% appearing a single time and roughly 13% taken by the ten largest. Material: PBMCs. Every receptor here comes from a woman aged 40-49 years in good health. Some clones in this sample may be carry-over from other donors' samples.

J is TRBJ2-5 and V is TRBV19, with D hard to call. Germline V gene sequence: CDR1 LNHDA, CDR2 SQIVND (reference sequence). CDR3 length equals 11 residues. Trimming took 7 bases from V and 6 from J, leaving 9 bases between them. The CDR3 region has the DNA TGTGCCAGTAAGTCCGGGCAGACCCAGTACTTC. Protein: CASKSGQTQYF.

As concerns this clone: With only one base between it and a far larger clone, this is likely a read error. Other DNA sequences in this sample translate to the same CDR3. As DNA, the CDR3 is TGTGCCAGCAGCGGAGGAGGACAGTCTTTCTATGGCTACACCTTC. It codes for CASSGGGQSFYGYTF. The chain joins TRBV6-1 to TRBJ1-2, with D maybe TRBD1 (6 bases). V was pared by 6 bases and J by 4 bases, with 18 bases between. The CDR3 covers 15 residues. Germline CDR1 reads MNHNS; CDR2 reads SASEGT.

Concerning this clone itself: This likely reflects a read error, since a far larger clone is one base away. The J gene is TRBJ2-7, the V gene TRBV30; D is unresolved. TRBJ2-5 explains the end of the DNA better; the J call may be wrong. CDR1 is GTSNPN, CDR2 SVGIG, per germline (reference sequence). The CDR3 contains 13 residues. The CDR3 is CARSHGSRETQYF. CDR3 sequence (DNA): TGTGCCCGGAGTCACGGCAGTCGGGAGACCCAGTACTTC.

V and J are TRBV2 and TRBJ2-7; possibly TRBD2 for D (6 bases). The V end was cut by 10 bases, the J end by 1 base, with 11 bases between. The CDR3 loop spans 12 amino acids. Germline CDR1 and CDR2: SNHLY and FYNNEI. Here the CDR3 reads CATQRGSYEQYF. CDR3 coding DNA: TGTGCCACTCAACGGGGGTCCTACGAGCAGTACTTC.

The chain uses TRBV7-7 and TRBJ2-2; tentatively, D is TRBD1 (6 bases). Germline V lookup: CDR1 SSHAT, CDR2 FNYEAQ (reference sequence). V was pared by 5 bases and J by 0 bases, with 10 bases between. The length of the CDR3 is 15 residues. The CDR3 here is CASSPDRTNTGELFF. CDR3 in DNA: TGTGCCAGCAGCCCAGACAGGACGAACACCGGGGAGCTGTTTTTT.

The chain links TRBV4-1 to TRBJ2-1, with TRBD2 identical over 7 bases. V lost 3 bases, J lost 8 bases, and 4 bases stayed unmatched. Germline V gives CDR1 MGHRA, CDR2 YSYEKL. The CDR3 spans 13 residues. CDR3 coding DNA: TGCGCCAGCAGCCAGGGACTAAACTATGAGCAGTTCTTC. Its translation: CASSQGLNYEQFF.

The J gene is TRBJ2-1, the V gene TRBV7-2; 8 nucleotides align to TRBD2. The CDR3 has 15 amino acids. Germline lookup yields CDR1 SGHTA and CDR2 FQGNSA. Unmatched junction bases numbered 7, after V lost 1 base and J lost 8 bases. Here the CDR3 DNA reads TGTGCCAGCAGCTTAGTGGGAGCGGGAGAGGATGAGCAGTTCTTC. Translation: CASSLVGAGEDEQFF.

The rearrangement links TRBV30 to TRBJ1-2, with D possibly TRBD1 on 5 matching bases. Germline CDR1 reads GTSNPN; CDR2 reads SVGIG (reference sequence). Trimming left V 0 bases short and J 7 bases short, with 12 bases between. The CDR3 has 13 residues. The CDR3 sequence: CAWSVRGASGYTF. The CDR3, as DNA: TGTGCCTGGAGTGTAAGAGGGGCTAGTGGCTACACCTTC.

The genes are TRBV2 and TRBJ2-7, with D possibly TRBD2 on 6 matching bases. This CDR3 region has 13 residues. The germline V gene encodes CDR1 SNHLY and CDR2 FYNNEI. With 5 bases removed from V and 6 bases from J, the gap between germline ends came to 14 bases. Here the CDR3 reads CASSYGRDLEQYF. In DNA, the CDR3 is TGTGCCAGCAGTTACGGGAGAGACCTCGAGCAGTACTTC. Full variable domain (remainder filled in from reference TRBV2 and TRBJ2-7): EPEVTQTPSHQVTQMGQEVILRCVPISNHLYFYWYRQILGQKVEFLVSFYNNEISEKSEIFDDQFSVERPDGSNFTLKIRSTKLEDSAMYFCASSYGRDLEQYFGPGTRLTVT.

Points on this clone: Other DNA sequences within the sample encode an identical CDR3. V and J are TRBV5-4 and TRBJ2-1; D gene ambiguous. Trimming left V 0 bases short and J 10 bases short, with 5 bases between. The germline CDR1 and CDR2 sequences are SGHNT and YYREEE (reference sequence). This CDR3 is 11 amino acids long. The CDR3, as DNA: TGTGCCAGCAGCTTGGAGGGAGAGCAGTTCTTC. Translated, it gives CASSLEGEQFF. Full variable domain (missing parts from reference TRBV5-4 and TRBJ2-1): ETGVTQSPTHLIKTRGQQVTLRCSSQSGHNTVSWYQQALGQGPQFIFQYYREEENGRGNFPPRFSGLQFPNYSSELNVNALELDDSALYLCASSLEGEQFFGPGTRLTVL.

For this clone: The same CDR3 is also encoded by other DNA sequences in this sample. The chain couples TRBV19 to TRBJ1-1, with D perhaps matching TRBD1 (6 bases). The germline V gene has CDR1 LNHDA and CDR2 SQIVND (reference sequence). The CDR3 is made up of 12 amino acids. V gave up 6 bases and J gave up 5 bases, with 10 bases separating them. CDR3 bases: TGTGCCAGTAGCATACAGGGAACTGAAGCTTTCTTT. Translating gives CASSIQGTEAFF.

The V and J genes are TRBV9 and TRBJ1-1; D is ambiguous. This CDR3 has 17 residues. Between the trimmed V and J ends, which lost 4 bases and 4 bases, there was a span of 23 bases. CDR1 and CDR2 from the germline V gene are SGDLS and YYNGEE. The CDR3 coding sequence is TGTGCCAGCAGCTCAAGGGCCGCGGGGTTAACAATCACTGAAGCTTTCTTT. The encoded protein is CASSSRAAGLTITEAFF.

The V and J genes are TRBV6-1 and TRBJ2-5; perhaps D is TRBD1 or TRBD2 (5 bases each). Between the trimmed V and J ends, which lost 10 bases and 2 bases, there was a span of 14 bases. The germline V gene encodes CDR1 MNHNS and CDR2 SASEGT. The CDR3 totals 13 residues. CDR3 in DNA: TGTGCCAACTCGGACGGGGCTCAAGAGACCCAGTACTTC. It is translated as CANSDGAQETQYF.

CDR3 amino acids: CASRVLGNGRGPQHF. The DNA of the CDR3 is TGTGCCAGCAGGGTCCTCGGAAATGGTAGGGGGCCCCAGCATTTT. The V call is TRBV2, the J call TRBJ1-5, with a possible D match to TRBD1 (5 bases). The germline V gene encodes CDR1 SNHLY and CDR2 FYNNEI. The CDR3 sequence is 15 residues long. Trimming took 6 bases from V and 9 from J, leaving 21 bases between them. Based on the CDR3 plus reference TRBV2 and TRBJ1-5, the full variable domain is EPEVTQTPSHQVTQMGQEVILRCVPISNHLYFYWYRQILGQKVEFLVSFYNNEISEKSEIFDDQFSVERPDGSNFTLKIRSTKLEDSAMYFCASRVLGNGRGPQHFGDGTRLSIL.

This clone has only one observation. This CDR3 is CASRAGGPDTQYF. Written as DNA, the CDR3 is TGTGCCAGCAGGGCGGGAGGGCCAGATACGCAGTATTTT. V and J are TRBV2 and TRBJ2-3; 9 bases are shared with TRBD2. The CDR3 extends over 13 amino acids. Looked up from germline, CDR1 is SNHLY and CDR2 is FYNNEI. Unmatched junction bases numbered 2, after V lost 6 bases and J lost 4 bases.

This clone was seen only once. The gene calls are TRBV18 and TRBJ2-5; D is uncertain. The CDR3 is 13 amino acids. The V and J ends lost 6 bases and 2 bases respectively, with 10 bases between them. In germline, CDR1 is KGHSH, CDR2 LQKENI. The CDR3 DNA reads as TGTGCCAGCTCGCGTGACCCACAAGAGACCCAGTACTTC. Protein sequence: CASSRDPQETQYF. The full variable domain, in which reference TRBV18 and TRBJ2-5 provide the parts outside the CDR3, is NAGVMQNPRHLVRRRGQEARLRCSPMKGHSHVYWYRQLPEEGLKFMVYLQKENIIDESGMPKERFSAEFPKEGPSILRIQQVVRGDSAAYFCASSRDPQETQYFGPGTRLLVL.

This clone was seen a single time. The sample contains more than one DNA sequence encoding this CDR3. The rearrangement joins TRBV28 to TRBJ1-4; D is uncertain. CDR3 length: 13 residues. Germline V gene sequence: CDR1 MDHEN, CDR2 SYDVKM. Trimming pared 4 bases from V and 3 bases from J, leaving 6 bases between. Here the CDR3 DNA reads TGTGCCAGCAGTTCTCCTTCTAATGAAAAACTGTTTTTT. Its protein is CASSSPSNEKLFF.

Only one count was recorded for this clone. CDR3 DNA: TGTGCCAGCAGCTTAGTACTAGCGTATAGCACAGATACGCAGTATTTT. Amino acid sequence: CASSLVLAYSTDTQYF. The chain combines TRBV7-9 with TRBJ2-3; 7 bases align to TRBD2. Germline V gives CDR1 SEHNR, CDR2 FQNEAQ (reference sequence). CDR3 size: 16 residues. Trimming removed 1 base from V and 0 bases from J; junction bases left unmatched: 4.

The chain's CDR3 is CASSRDSGTDTQYF. Here the CDR3 DNA reads TGTGCCAGCAGCCGGGACAGCGGCACAGATACGCAGTATTTT. This rearrangement joins TRBV11-2 to TRBJ2-3; 7 bases are shared with TRBD1. Germline V gene sequence: CDR1 SGHAT, CDR2 FQNNGV. The CDR3 is made up of 14 amino acids. V lost 5 bases, J lost 1 base, and 3 bases stayed unmatched. Together with reference TRBV11-2 and TRBJ2-3, the CDR3 gives the full variable domain: EAGVAQSPRYKIIEKRQSVAFWCNPISGHATLYWYQQILGQGPKLLIQFQNNGVVDDSQLPKDRFSAERLKGVDSTLKIQPAKLEDSAVYLCASSRDSGTDTQYFGPGTRLTVL.

The V call is TRBV9, the J call TRBJ1-3; TRBD1 might be the D (5 bases). The CDR3 sequence is 17 residues long. The germline V and J ends were trimmed by 4 bases and 0 bases, with 17 bases remaining between them. Germline V CDR1 and CDR2: SGDLS, YYNGEE. The CDR3: CASSLSDRRHSGNTIYF. CDR3 nucleotide sequence: TGTGCCAGCAGCCTCTCCGACAGAAGGCACTCTGGAAACACCATATATTTT.